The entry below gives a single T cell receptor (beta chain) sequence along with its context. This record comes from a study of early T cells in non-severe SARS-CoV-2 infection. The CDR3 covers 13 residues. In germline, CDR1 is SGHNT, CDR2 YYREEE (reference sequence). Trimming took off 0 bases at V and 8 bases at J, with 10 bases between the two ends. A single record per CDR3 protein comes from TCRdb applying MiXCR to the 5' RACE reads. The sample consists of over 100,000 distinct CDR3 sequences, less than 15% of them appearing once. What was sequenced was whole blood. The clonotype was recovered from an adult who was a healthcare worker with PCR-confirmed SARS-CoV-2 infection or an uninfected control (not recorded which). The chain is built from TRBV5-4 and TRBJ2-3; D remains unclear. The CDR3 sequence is CASSLEFPGTQYF. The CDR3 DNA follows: TGTGCCAGCAGCTTGGAATTTCCGGGTACGCAGTATTTT.